These T cell receptor beta chains were read from a single sample in a study of response to subunit inactivated influenza vaccine. TCRdb independently ran MiXCR on the RT-PCR reads; one entry per CDR3 protein. The sample lists 180,000 or so distinct CDR3 sequences, about an eighth seen once, with 25% to 30% in the top ten. The sample was also reused in another study, on T cells expressing NK-cell markers.

Sequencing was performed on CD8+ T cells sorted from PBMCs, taken 12 days after vaccination. The receptors derive from a man aged 50-60 years who received an inactivated influenza vaccine. Each CDR3 is given with its conserved first and last residue. D genes are given only for firm matches. A clone size is listed for some rows: how often the clone was seen (once, few, many), or a class if it is expanded.

D gene	V gene	J gene	clone size	CDR3 protein	CDR3 DNA
NA	TRBV6-5	TRBJ2-7	NA	CASSYSTWGFDEQYF	TGTGCCAGCAGTTACTCGACGTGGGGTTTCGACGAGCAGTACTTC
NA	TRBV5-1	TRBJ2-2	few	CASSLGSRRANTGELFF	TGCGCCAGCAGCTTGGGTTCACGAAGGGCGAACACCGGGGAGCTGTTTTTT
NA	TRBV28	TRBJ2-7	many	CASRSSRPRDSYSYEQYF	TGTGCCAGCAGATCCAGTAGACCTCGGGACTCCTACTCCTACGAGCAGTACTTC
TRBD1	TRBV20-1	TRBJ2-7	few	CSAPTGGYEQYF	TGCAGTGCGCCGACAGGGGGCTACGAGCAGTACTTC
TRBD1	TRBV12-3/TRBV12-4	TRBJ1-4	NA	CASSVTGDGEKLFF	TGTGCCAGCAGCGTCACAGGGGACGGCGAAAAACTGTTTTTT
TRBD2	TRBV28	TRBJ2-3	many	CASSKLAGGTDTQYF	TGTGCCAGCAGCAAACTAGCGGGAGGGACAGATACGCAGTATTTT
NA	TRBV7-9	TRBJ1-2	few	CASSLVKGDGYTF	TGTGCCAGCAGCTTAGTGAAGGGGGATGGCTACACCTTC
NA	TRBV28	TRBJ2-7	many	CASSLFITGRGYEQYF	TGTGCCAGCAGTTTATTTATAACAGGGAGGGGATACGAGCAGTACTTC
NA	TRBV5-5	TRBJ1-1	NA	CASSWGDTRGTEAFF	TGTGCCAGCAGCTGGGGGGACACCCGGGGCACTGAAGCTTTCTTT
TRBD2	TRBV7-2	TRBJ2-1	few	CASSFSSGGVLGEQFF	TGTGCCAGCAGCTTCTCTAGCGGGGGGGTTTTGGGTGAGCAGTTCTTC
NA	TRBV6-1	TRBJ2-2	NA	CASSGEGMDTGELFF	TGTGCCAGCAGTGGCGAGGGGATGGACACCGGGGAGCTGTTTTTT
TRBD2	TRBV15	TRBJ2-1	many	CATSREGLAWGQFF	TGTGCCACCAGCAGAGAGGGACTAGCGTGGGGGCAGTTCTTC
TRBD1	TRBV20-1	TRBJ1-1	few	CSARGTGEYVAFF	TGCAGTGCTAGGGGTACAGGGGAGTATGTGGCTTTCTTT
NA	TRBV12-3/TRBV12-4	TRBJ2-1	NA	CASSPPQRYNEQFF	TGTGCCAGCAGCCCCCCGCAGAGATACAATGAGCAGTTCTTC
NA	TRBV7-6	TRBJ2-1	NA	CASSLYTQNEQFF	TGTGCCAGCAGCTTATACACTCAGAATGAGCAGTTCTTC
TRBD2	TRBV7-6	TRBJ2-7	many	CASSYGTSGAYEQYF	TGTGCCAGCAGCTATGGGACTAGCGGGGCCTACGAGCAGTACTTC
NA	TRBV4-2	TRBJ2-7	few	CASSQDESTIYEQYF	TGTGCCAGCAGCCAAGATGAGAGTACCATCTACGAGCAGTACTTC
TRBD1	TRBV27	TRBJ2-3	many	CASSHRGASDTQYF	TGTGCCAGCAGTCACAGGGGTGCTTCAGATACGCAGTATTTT
NA	TRBV5-5	TRBJ2-7	few	CASSLSAGSYEQYF	TGTGCCAGCAGCTTGAGTGCAGGAAGCTACGAGCAGTACTTC
NA	TRBV3-1	TRBJ1-1	few	CASSQPRGGTEAFF	TGTGCCAGCAGCCAACCCAGGGGCGGCACTGAAGCTTTCTTT
TRBD1	TRBV5-1	TRBJ2-4	NA	CASSLARGPKNIQYF	TGCGCCAGCAGCTTGGCCAGGGGGCCCAAAAACATTCAGTACTTC
NA	TRBV30	TRBJ1-1	NA	CAWREVNTEAFF	TGTGCCTGGAGGGAGGTCAACACTGAAGCTTTCTTT
NA	TRBV3-1	TRBJ1-2	NA	CASSQSYMVPDYGYTF	TGTGCCAGCAGCCAGTCTTACATGGTTCCCGACTATGGCTACACCTTC
TRBD1	TRBV5-1	TRBJ2-6	NA	CASSLATGTGANVLTF	TGCGCCAGCAGCTTGGCGACAGGGACTGGGGCCAACGTCCTGACTTTC
NA	TRBV7-2	TRBJ2-7	few	CASSLAGTYSYEQYF	TGTGCCAGCAGCTTAGCAGGGACCTACTCCTACGAGCAGTACTTC
TRBD1	TRBV4-3	TRBJ2-1	many	CASSQDDRGLGDEQFF	TGCGCCAGCAGCCAAGATGACAGGGGGCTTGGGGATGAGCAGTTCTTC
TRBD1	TRBV7-9	TRBJ2-7	NA	CASSLAGTGENEQYF	TGTGCCAGCAGCTTAGCCGGGACAGGGGAGAACGAGCAGTACTTC
NA	TRBV28	TRBJ2-1	few	CASSLFRASYNEQFF	TGTGCCAGCAGTTTATTTCGGGCTTCCTACAATGAGCAGTTCTTC
TRBD2	TRBV29-1	TRBJ2-1	few	CSGHTSGISSYNEQFF	TGCAGCGGGCACACTAGCGGGATTAGCTCCTACAATGAGCAGTTCTTC
TRBD2	TRBV28	TRBJ2-1	NA	CASSLGRELYNEQFF	TGTGCCAGCAGTTTAGGGCGGGAGCTCTACAATGAGCAGTTCTTC
NA	TRBV19	TRBJ2-6	NA	CASSFQTGANVLTF	TGTGCCAGTAGCTTCCAAACTGGGGCCAACGTCCTGACTTTC
NA	TRBV30	TRBJ1-2	NA	CAWSGRGPGYTF	TGTGCCTGGAGCGGCAGGGGACCTGGCTACACCTTC
NA	TRBV9	TRBJ2-2	few	CASSGRGTGELFF	TGTGCCAGCAGCGGTCGGGGAACCGGGGAGCTGTTTTTT
NA	TRBV6-5	TRBJ2-7	few	CASSYSRPNEQYF	TGTGCCAGCAGTTACTCGCGTCCCAACGAGCAGTACTTC
NA	TRBV4-2	TRBJ2-7	NA	CASSQEDLTSYEQYF	TGTGCCAGCAGCCAAGAGGACCTTACCAGCTACGAGCAGTACTTC
NA	TRBV6-2/TRBV6-3	TRBJ1-5	NA	CASRTELLNQPQHF	TGTGCCAGCAGGACAGAGCTCCTCAATCAGCCCCAGCATTTT
NA	TRBV6-2/TRBV6-3	TRBJ2-2	few	CASSSAQVETGELFF	TGTGCCAGCAGCTCGGCACAGGTTGAAACCGGGGAGCTGTTTTTT
NA	TRBV7-8	TRBJ2-2	NA	CASGNTGELFF	TGTGCCAGCGGGAACACCGGGGAGCTGTTTTTT
NA	TRBV7-8	TRBJ2-7	NA	CASSLGGDISSYEQYF	TGTGCCAGCAGCTTAGGGGGGGACATCAGCTCCTACGAGCAGTACTTC
NA	TRBV4-3	TRBJ2-2	NA	CASSQGLPPNTGELFF	TGCGCCAGCAGCCAAGGCTTGCCCCCGAACACCGGGGAGCTGTTTTTT
TRBD1	TRBV4-3	TRBJ2-4	many	CASSQDHGTVAKNIQYF	TGCGCCAGCAGCCAAGATCACGGGACAGTAGCCAAAAACATTCAGTACTTC
TRBD1	TRBV12-3/TRBV12-4	TRBJ1-4	few	CASRKGQANEKLFF	TGTGCCAGCAGAAAGGGACAGGCTAATGAAAAACTGTTTTTT
NA	TRBV3-1	TRBJ1-4	NA	CASSPSLIFRTTNEKLFF	TGTGCCAGCAGCCCCTCCCTGATCTTCCGAACAACTAATGAAAAACTGTTTTTT
TRBD1	TRBV29-1	TRBJ1-2	few	CSVVGTTGSVSGYTF	TGCAGCGTTGTGGGCACGACAGGGTCGGTTTCAGGCTACACCTTC
TRBD1	TRBV7-8	TRBJ1-3	NA	CASSWPGQGRAGNTIYF	TGTGCCAGCAGCTGGCCGGGACAGGGGAGGGCTGGAAACACCATATATTTT
NA	TRBV9	TRBJ2-5	few	CASSVGGSGGETQYF	TGTGCCAGCAGCGTAGGAGGGAGCGGCGGCGAGACCCAGTACTTC
TRBD1	TRBV12-3/TRBV12-4	TRBJ2-1	few	CASSPTGPEQFF	TGTGCCAGCAGTCCGACAGGGCCTGAGCAGTTCTTC
NA	TRBV6-1	TRBJ1-1	NA	CASSELRGANTEAFF	TGTGCCAGCAGTGAATTGAGGGGGGCGAACACTGAAGCTTTCTTT
NA	TRBV28	TRBJ2-7	NA	CASSFVRGGYREQYF	TGTGCCAGCAGTTTTGTACGGGGAGGTTACCGCGAGCAGTACTTC
NA	TRBV5-6	TRBJ1-2	many	CASSQGTAVFWGYTF	NA
TRBD1	TRBV29-1	TRBJ2-7	NA	CSVEERDRGTYEQYF	TGCAGCGTTGAGGAACGGGACAGGGGGACCTACGAGCAGTACTTC
TRBD2	TRBV10-3	TRBJ2-5	NA	CAISDLSAGGPETQYF	TGTGCCATCAGTGATTTGTCGGCGGGGGGGCCGGAGACCCAGTACTTC
TRBD2	TRBV6-5	TRBJ2-3	NA	CASSFYSGATDTQYF	TGTGCCAGCAGTTTTTATAGCGGGGCCACAGATACGCAGTATTTT
NA	TRBV19	TRBJ2-7	NA	CASSNRGGELLYEQYF	TGTGCCAGTAGCAACAGGGGCGGGGAACTACTTTACGAGCAGTACTTC
NA	TRBV4-1	TRBJ1-5	few	CASSQDRVSNQPQHF	TGCGCCAGCAGCCAAGATCGTGTGAGCAATCAGCCCCAGCATTTT